The TCR beta chain described here comes from a study of cytomegalovirus exposure and HLA in healthy donors. Trimming left V 3 bases short and J 2 bases short, with 11 bases between. The CDR3 loop spans 16 amino acids. In germline, CDR1 is MNHEY, CDR2 SMNVEV (reference sequence). In regard to this clone: Its antigen remains unknown.

Study-wide results and limits: HLA allele associations emerged for under 20,000 TCR beta sequences in a later analysis, at 0.05 false discovery rate.

PCR used 60 Vbeta primers and 13 Jbeta primers. Assay used: immunoSEQ multiplex PCR; TCRdb lists only in-frame clones, some missing. The sample holds approximately 170,000 clones, more than 70% seen once. Source material: PBMCs. The receptor comes from a woman aged 50 to 60 in good health and CMV-seropositive. The chain recombines TRBV27 with TRBJ1-6; D remains ambiguous. The chain's CDR3 is CASSFQTRPYNSPLHF. The CDR3 DNA sequence: TGTGCCAGCAGTTTCCAGACAAGGCCCTATAATTCACCCCTCCACTTT.